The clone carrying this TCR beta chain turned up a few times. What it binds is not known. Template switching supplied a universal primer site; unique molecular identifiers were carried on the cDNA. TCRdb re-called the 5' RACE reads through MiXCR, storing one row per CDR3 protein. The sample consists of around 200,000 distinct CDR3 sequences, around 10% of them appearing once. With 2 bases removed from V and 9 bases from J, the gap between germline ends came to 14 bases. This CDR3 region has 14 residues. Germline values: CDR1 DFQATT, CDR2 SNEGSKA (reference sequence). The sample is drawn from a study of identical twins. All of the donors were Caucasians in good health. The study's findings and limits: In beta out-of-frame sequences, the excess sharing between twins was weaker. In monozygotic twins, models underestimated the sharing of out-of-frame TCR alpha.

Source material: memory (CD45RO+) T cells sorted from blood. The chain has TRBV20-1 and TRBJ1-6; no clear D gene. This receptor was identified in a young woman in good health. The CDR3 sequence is CSARRGLPGSPLHF. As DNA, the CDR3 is TGCAGTGCTAGAAGAGGACTGCCGGGTTCACCCCTCCACTTT.